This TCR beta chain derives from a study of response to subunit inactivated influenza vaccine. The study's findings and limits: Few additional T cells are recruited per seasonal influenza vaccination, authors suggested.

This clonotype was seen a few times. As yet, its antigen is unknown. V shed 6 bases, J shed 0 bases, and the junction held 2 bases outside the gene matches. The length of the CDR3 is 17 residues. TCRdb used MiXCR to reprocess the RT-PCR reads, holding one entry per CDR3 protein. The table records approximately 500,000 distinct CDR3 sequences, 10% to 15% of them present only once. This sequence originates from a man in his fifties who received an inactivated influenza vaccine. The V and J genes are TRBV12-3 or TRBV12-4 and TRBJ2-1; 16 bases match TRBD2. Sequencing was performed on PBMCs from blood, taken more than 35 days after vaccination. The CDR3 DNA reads TGTGCCAGCAGGGGACTAGCGGGAGGGCCCTCCTACAATGAGCAGTTCTTC. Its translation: CASRGLAGGPSYNEQFF.